What follows are 30 T cell receptor beta chains derived from one specimen sequenced in a study of T-cell memory formation after mild COVID-19. TCRdb re-called the 5' RACE reads with MiXCR, one entry per CDR3 protein. The data show some 150,000 distinct CDR3 sequences, 6% to 7% seen once. The material sequenced was PBMCs or a T cell subset sorted from them (not recorded which). The receptor source for this set is an adult woman who had mild COVID-19 (a few samples of this study predate the infection). Cell type and time point are not known.

This clonotype was observed at least ten times. The V call is TRBV5-6, the J call TRBJ1-2; 7 positions agree with TRBD1. The CDR3 is 15 amino acids. Germline V gene data show CDR1 as SGHDT and CDR2 as YYEEEE. The V and J ends lost 4 bases and 3 bases, in that order; junction bases with no gene match: 9. The CDR3 protein is CASSPGTANYYGYTF. The CDR3 bases are TGTGCCAGCAGCCCCGGGACAGCCAATTACTATGGCTACACCTTC. Supplemented by reference TRBV5-6 and TRBJ1-2, the full variable domain reads DAGVTQSPTHLIKTRGQQVTLRCSPKSGHDTVSWYQQALGQGPQFIFQYYEEEERQRGNFPDRFSGHQFPNYSSELNVNALLLGDSALYLCASSPGTANYYGYTFGSGTRLTVV.

This clonotype was detected many times. The J gene is TRBJ2-2, the V gene TRBV12-3 or TRBV12-4; D ambiguous. Deletions cut 0 bases from V and 6 bases from J, with 8 bases between. The CDR3 sequence is 14 residues long. The CDR3 is CASSLAIRSGELFF. As DNA, the CDR3 is TGTGCCAGCAGTTTAGCGATACGATCCGGGGAGCTGTTTTTT.

This clonotype was detected only a few times. The chain joins TRBV19 to TRBJ2-7; 8 nucleotides line up with TRBD1. V gave up 5 bases and J gave up 0 bases; unmatched junction bases: 6. Per the germline V gene, CDR1 is LNHDA and CDR2 is SQIVND (reference sequence). The CDR3 totals 15 residues. The CDR3: CASSAYRGSSYEQYF. In DNA, the CDR3 is TGTGCCAGTAGTGCCTACAGGGGGAGCTCCTACGAGCAGTACTTC. The whole variable domain, remainder taken from reference TRBV19 and TRBJ2-7, is DGGITQSPKYLFRKEGQNVTLSCEQNLNHDAMYWYRQDPGQGLRLIYYSQIVNDFQKGDIAEGYSVSREKKESFPLTVTSAQKNPTAFYLCASSAYRGSSYEQYFGPGTRLTVT.

V is TRBV9 and J is TRBJ2-3, with 9 bases aligning to TRBD2. Per germline, CDR1 SGDLS and CDR2 YYNGEE. The length of the CDR3 is 14 residues. The V and J ends lost 2 bases and 3 bases, in that order; junction bases with no gene match: 1. The CDR3 DNA reads TGTGCCAGCAGCGTGAGCGGGGGGACAGATACGCAGTATTTT. Protein: CASSVSGGTDTQYF. The variable domain in full, with the rest retrieved from reference TRBV9 and TRBJ2-3, is DSGVTQTPKHLITATGQRVTLRCSPRSGDLSVYWYQQSLDQGLQFLIQYYNGEERAKGNILERFSAQQFPDLHSELNLSSLELGDSALYFCASSVSGGTDTQYFGPGTRLTVL.

V gene TRBV19 combines with J gene TRBJ1-2, with TRBD1 matching 7 bases. This CDR3 comprises 14 residues. Germline CDR1 reads LNHDA; CDR2 reads SQIVND (reference sequence). The ends lost 7 bases at V and 3 bases at J; junction bases unmatched: 8. This CDR3 is CASTRQGADYGYTF. CDR3 DNA: TGTGCCAGTACCCGACAGGGTGCGGACTATGGCTACACCTTC.

This clonotype was found many times. This CDR3 reads CASSVLADAYEQYF. The CDR3 DNA is TGTGCCAGCAGCGTGTTAGCGGATGCCTACGAGCAGTACTTC. V and J are TRBV7-9 and TRBJ2-7; tentative D call: TRBD2 (6 bases). The V gene's germline CDR1 is SEHNR and CDR2 FQNEAQ (reference sequence). This CDR3 region has 14 residues. Trimming stripped 5 bases from V and 2 bases from J, with 13 bases between. Variable domain in full (rest from reference TRBV7-9 and TRBJ2-7): DTGVSQNPRHKITKRGQNVTFRCDPISEHNRLYWYRQTLGQGPEFLTYFQNEAQLEKSRLLSDRFSAERPKGSFSTLEIQRTEQGDSAMYLCASSVLADAYEQYFGPGTRLTVT.

There are a few counts of this clonotype. This chain uses TRBV3-1 with TRBJ2-1; perhaps TRBD1 as D (5 bases). The CDR3 is 13 residues long. Germline assignment: CDR1 LGHDT and CDR2 YNNKEL (reference sequence). The V and J ends lost 2 bases and 6 bases respectively, with 8 bases between them. The CDR3 loop is CASSQQGSNEQFF. The CDR3, as DNA: TGTGCCAGCAGCCAACAGGGTTCCAATGAGCAGTTCTTC.

J is TRBJ1-2 and V is TRBV4-2; tentative D call: TRBD1 (5 bases). Germline V gene sequence: CDR1 LGHNA, CDR2 YNFKEQ. This CDR3 spans 14 amino acids. V was pared by 1 base and J by 9 bases, with 15 bases between. The DNA for the CDR3 is TGTGCCAGCAGCCAAGGGGGCCAGTCTACTAGCTACACCTTC. Translating gives CASSQGGQSTSYTF.

Ten or more counts support this clonotype. This chain uses TRBV7-6 with TRBJ2-1; 8 bases line up with TRBD2. The CDR3 contains 16 residues. V was pared by 1 base and J by 3 bases, with 5 bases of the junction left unmatched. From germline, CDR1 is SGHVS and CDR2 FNYEAQ. DNA for the CDR3: TGTGCCAGCAGCTTAGGTGGCGGGGGGAACTACAATGAGCAGTTCTTC. Translation gives CASSLGGGGNYNEQFF.

The chain couples TRBV6-5 to TRBJ2-1, with TRBD2 identical over 7 bases. The germline CDR1 and CDR2 sequences are MNHEY and SVGAGI. Losses at the gene ends were 5 bases for V and 8 bases for J; bases not matched to a gene: 6. The CDR3 contains 13 residues. This CDR3 reads CASSKGLVYEQFF. The CDR3 DNA sequence: TGTGCCAGCAGTAAAGGACTAGTCTATGAGCAGTTCTTC.

There are many counts of this clonotype. CDR3 protein: CASSLRAVQGAYEQYF. The CDR3 coding sequence is TGTGCCAGCAGCTTACGCGCGGTTCAGGGAGCATACGAGCAGTACTTC. This chain connects TRBV7-2 to TRBJ2-7; the D gene could be TRBD1 or TRBD2 (5 bases each). This CDR3 has 16 residues. From germline, CDR1 is SGHTA and CDR2 FQGNSA. V gave up 2 bases and J gave up 4 bases, with 18 bases separating them.

The rearrangement uses TRBV3-1 and TRBJ1-4; D is uncertain. The CDR3 loop spans 11 amino acids. V lost 3 bases and J lost 7, with 3 bases in between. CDR1 is LGHDT, CDR2 YNNKEL, per germline (reference sequence). CDR3: CASSHGEKLFF. The CDR3 DNA reads TGTGCCAGCAGCCACGGTGAAAAACTGTTTTTT.

This clonotype was seen at least ten times. The chain has TRBV4-3 and TRBJ2-3, with a possible D match to TRBD1 (7 bases). CDR3 length equals 18 residues. The ends were cut back, 3 bases at V and 2 bases at J, with 21 bases in the middle. Germline V gene lookup returns CDR1 LGHNA and CDR2 YSLEER. The CDR3 coding sequence is TGCGCCAGCAGCCAGGAGGGTTCCTCCAGGGGGTACACAGATACGCAGTATTTT. It yields the protein CASSQEGSSRGYTDTQYF.

This clonotype was recorded at least ten times. This chain connects TRBV27 to TRBJ1-2, with D possibly TRBD1 on 6 matching bases. Deletions cut 2 bases from V and 4 bases from J, with 11 bases between. The CDR3 is 14 amino acids. Germline assignment: CDR1 MNHEY and CDR2 SMNVEV (reference sequence). CDR3 in amino acids: CASSLREDSYGYTF. The CDR3 bases are TGTGCCAGCAGTTTAAGGGAGGACAGCTATGGCTACACCTTC.

This clonotype was seen ten or more times. The V gene is TRBV10-3, the J gene TRBJ2-5; 7 nucleotides match TRBD1. This CDR3 region has 15 residues. V was clipped by 5 bases and J by 2 bases; unmatched bases: 8. Germline assignment: CDR1 ENHRY and CDR2 SYGVKD. The CDR3 sequence: CAISLTRDSQETQYF. The CDR3 DNA reads as TGTGCCATCAGTCTAACCCGGGACAGTCAAGAGACCCAGTACTTC.

There are a few counts of this clonotype. This sequence joins TRBV2 and TRBJ2-1, with TRBD2 matching 9 bases. The V and J ends lost 8 bases and 2 bases, in that order; junction bases with no gene match: 7. The V gene's germline CDR1 is SNHLY and CDR2 FYNNEI. The length of the CDR3 is 15 residues. The CDR3 nucleotides read TGTGCCAGCCGCGCAATAGCGGGAGCCTACAATGAGCAGTTCTTC. Translating gives CASRAIAGAYNEQFF.

The V and J genes are TRBV5-5 and TRBJ1-6; D gene unclear. V shed 0 bases and J shed 9 bases, with 16 bases lying between them. CDR3 length equals 16 residues. Germline V gives CDR1 SGHKS, CDR2 YYEKEE (reference sequence). For the CDR3, the DNA is TGTGCCAGCAGCTTGGAACCGACAAATCTCCCTTCACCCCTCCACTTT. It yields the protein CASSLEPTNLPSPLHF.

The gene calls are TRBV12-3 or TRBV12-4 and TRBJ1-6, with D hard to call. V shed 1 base and J shed 6 bases, with 7 bases lying between them. CDR3 size: 14 residues. CDR3 bases: TGTGCCAGCAGTTTAGGGACGACTAATTCACCCCTCCACTTT. Its translation is CASSLGTTNSPLHF.

J is TRBJ2-2 and V is TRBV12-3 or TRBV12-4; the match to TRBD2 covers 10 bases. CDR3 length: 19 amino acids. After removal of 0 bases from V and 4 bases from J, the junction contained 11 bases not matched to a gene. The CDR3 region is CASSLALAGGPIPTGELFF. The DNA for the CDR3 is TGTGCCAGCAGTTTAGCATTAGCGGGAGGCCCAATTCCCACCGGGGAGCTGTTTTTT.

DNA for the CDR3: TGTGCCAGCAGCTTATCTAGCGGGTTGAGCTCCTACGAGCAGTACTTC. It codes for CASSLSSGLSSYEQYF. This rearrangement joins TRBV7-9 to TRBJ2-7, with 8 positions matching TRBD2. This CDR3 has 16 residues. The junction had 6 bases not matched to a gene; V was cut back by 2 bases and J by 0 bases. CDR1 and CDR2 from the germline V gene are SEHNR and FQNEAQ (reference sequence).

This clonotype has at least ten counts. V usage is TRBV6-5 and J usage is TRBJ1-1, with TRBD1 matching over 9 bases. This CDR3 spans 13 amino acids. Germline CDR1 is MNHEY and CDR2 is SVGAGI. J gave up 8 bases and V 2 bases, and 3 bases lay outside the gene matches. The CDR3 bases are TGTGCCAGCAGTTACACAGGGGGCGACGAAGCTTTCTTT. Translating it yields CASSYTGGDEAFF.

This clonotype was recorded many times. As DNA, the CDR3 is TGTGCCAGCAGCTTTCCGGGGAGAAGTTATGGCTACACCTTC. Its translation is CASSFPGRSYGYTF. The chain is built from TRBV7-2 and TRBJ1-2; D unclear. The length of the CDR3 is 14 residues. The germline gives CDR1 SGHTA, CDR2 FQGNSA. V gave up 3 bases and J gave up 5 bases, with 13 bases separating them.

This clonotype occurred a few times. The V and J genes are TRBV12-3 or TRBV12-4 and TRBJ1-2; 12 bases align to TRBD1. The CDR3 is 21 residues long. V was pared by 5 bases and J by 5 bases, with 24 bases of the junction left unmatched. The CDR3 coding sequence is TGTGCCAGCAGTCTATACCAACTCCCCGGGACAGGGGGCGCAAATGGTTATGGCTACACCTTC. Residues: CASSLYQLPGTGGANGYGYTF.

This clonotype has only a few counts. The rearrangement joins TRBV2 to TRBJ1-2; D is unresolved. The CDR3 length is 13 residues. The germline V gene has CDR1 SNHLY and CDR2 FYNNEI. Trimming took 3 bases from V and 4 from J, leaving 9 bases between them. The CDR3 bases are TGTGCCAGCAGTGATTCCCAGAGCTATGGCTACACCTTC. Translation gives CASSDSQSYGYTF. Based on the CDR3 plus reference TRBV2 and TRBJ1-2, the full variable domain is EPEVTQTPSHQVTQMGQEVILRCVPISNHLYFYWYRQILGQKVEFLVSFYNNEISEKSEIFDDQFSVERPDGSNFTLKIRSTKLEDSAMYFCASSDSQSYGYTFGSGTRLTVV.

The table lists this clonotype with a few counts. V usage is TRBV19 and J usage is TRBJ1-4; 7 bases fit TRBD1. With 5 bases clipped from V and 4 bases from J, the junction kept 7 bases outside the gene matches. In germline, CDR1 is LNHDA, CDR2 SQIVND (reference sequence). The CDR3 has 15 residues. The CDR3 DNA sequence: TGTGCCAGTAGTTTACTGGGACAGATTAATGAAAAACTGTTTTTT. It encodes CASSLLGQINEKLFF.

This clonotype was found a few times. The V call is TRBV15, the J call TRBJ1-1; D not resolved. The ends were cut back, 0 bases at V and 0 bases at J, with 14 bases in the middle. There are 17 residues in the CDR3. The germline V gene encodes CDR1 LNHNV and CDR2 YYDKDF (reference sequence). As DNA, the CDR3 is TGTGCCACCAGCAGAGATCGGATGATGAGTTTGAACACTGAAGCTTTCTTT. Encoded protein: CATSRDRMMSLNTEAFF.

This clonotype was detected a few times. The V gene is TRBV7-2, the J gene TRBJ2-7; D is undetermined. Trimming took 8 bases from V and 4 from J, leaving 15 bases between them. The CDR3 has 13 amino acids. CDR1 is SGHTA and CDR2 is FQGNSA in the germline V gene. CDR3 coding DNA: TGTGCCAGCCGCAGCCCTACCGGGTACGAGCAGTACTTC. It specifies CASRSPTGYEQYF.

The chain couples TRBV20-1 to TRBJ2-5, with TRBD2 matching over 7 bases. The CDR3 spans 15 residues. CDR1 is DFQATT and CDR2 is SNEGSKA in the germline V gene (reference sequence). With 6 bases clipped from V and 2 bases from J, the junction kept 12 bases outside the gene matches. CDR3: CSAGSQTSKQETQYF. DNA of the CDR3: TGCAGTGCCGGAAGCCAGACTAGCAAACAAGAGACCCAGTACTTC.

This clonotype was seen repeatedly, ten times or more. The V call is TRBV6-5, the J call TRBJ2-7, with 7 bases lining up with TRBD2. The length of the CDR3 is 15 residues. Germline V CDR1 and CDR2: MNHEY, SVGAGI. J was trimmed by 0 bases and V by 10 bases; bases with no gene match: 12. The CDR3 is CATRRGEENSYEQYF. As DNA, the CDR3 is TGTGCCACGAGACGGGGGGAGGAAAACTCCTACGAGCAGTACTTC.

Ten or more counts support this clonotype. The V gene is TRBV4-1, the J gene TRBJ2-1; the match to TRBD2 covers 9 bases. V dropped 4 bases and J dropped 5; count of bases not matched to a gene: 9. In germline, CDR1 is MGHRA, CDR2 YSYEKL. This CDR3 has 16 residues. The DNA of the CDR3 is TGCGCCAGCAGCCCACGGGGCGGGGGGGATGACAATGAGCAGTTCTTC. Encoded protein: CASSPRGGGDDNEQFF.